A single sample is the source of the 11 T cell receptor beta chains below, sequenced in a study of T cells after yellow fever vaccination (dated by TCRdb to about 2019). Taken with the paper, the label for treatment or condition translates to: live attenuated yellow fever vaccine strain. The library was made by 5' RACE. The sample was run on an Illumina HiSeq 2500. The public reads were quality trimmed at Q25 with fastp and then assembled into clones with MiXCR by TCRdb, keeping productive beta chains. Rows matching on CDR3 protein sequence are summarized as one entry with the most common DNA and genes. This sample gives about 150,000 distinct CDR3 sequences in total; approximately 6% of them show up just once. Less than 3.5% of the sample belongs to the ten largest clones. The material sequenced was CD4+ T cells sorted from PBMCs, taken on the day of the first yellow fever vaccination. Receptors originate from a man younger than 30 who received the YFV17D yellow fever vaccine.

This clonotype has more than one count but fewer than ten. The rearrangement uses TRBV20-1 and TRBJ2-7, with a tentative D call TRBD2 (5 bases). Trimming stripped 5 bases from V and 2 bases from J, with 10 bases between. CDR1 DFQATT and CDR2 SNEGSKA come from the germline V gene (reference sequence). The CDR3 is 12 residues long. CDR3: CSAEGQPYEQYF. The CDR3 DNA sequence: TGCAGTGCTGAGGGTCAGCCCTACGAGCAGTACTTC.

This clonotype was counted only a few times. J is TRBJ2-3 and V is TRBV3-1; no clear D. The CDR3 totals 17 residues. The germline V gene encodes CDR1 LGHDT and CDR2 YNNKEL (reference sequence). Between the trimmed V and J ends, which lost 4 bases and 2 bases, there was a span of 19 bases. The CDR3 protein is CASSPYVLVGVTDTQYF. The CDR3, as DNA: TGTGCCAGCAGCCCCTACGTCCTAGTCGGCGTCACAGATACGCAGTATTTT.

This clonotype showed up just a few times. The chain is built from TRBV7-2 and TRBJ2-6, with a possible D match to TRBD2 (5 bases). The V gene lost 4 bases and the J gene lost 0 bases, with 10 bases spanning the gap. Germline CDR1 and CDR2: SGHTA and FQGNSA. The CDR3 sequence is 16 residues long. The CDR3 DNA reads as TGTGCCAGCAGCTCGGACTCCAACTCTGGGGCCAACGTCCTGACTTTC. This gives the protein CASSSDSNSGANVLTF.

This clonotype has a count of ten or more. The chain couples TRBV5-1 to TRBJ2-5; TRBD2 is a possible D gene (6 bases). The V gene's germline CDR1 is SGHRS and CDR2 YFSETQ. The CDR3 is made up of 13 amino acids. The V gene lost 7 bases and the J gene lost 7 bases, with 17 bases spanning the gap. The CDR3 is CASSLGGLSTQYF. In DNA form, the CDR3 reads TGCGCCAGCTCCCTCGGGGGTTTGTCGACCCAGTACTTC.

For this clonotype: This could be a read error, since a much larger clone is one nucleotide away. The V call is TRBV9, the J call TRBJ2-5; the match to TRBD2 covers 8 bases. The CDR3 sequence is 14 residues long. Germline CDR1 reads SGDLS; CDR2 reads YYNGEE. J lost 1 base, V lost 1 base, and 0 bases had no gene match. CDR3: CASSVTSGQETQYF. The CDR3 bases are TGTGCCAGCAGCGTAACTAGCGGCCAAGAGACCCAGTACTTC.

This clonotype was observed at least ten times. V is TRBV24-1 and J is TRBJ2-5; the D is unclear. The ends were cut back, 3 bases at V and 4 bases at J, with 14 bases in the middle. CDR1 is KGHDR and CDR2 is SFDVKD in the germline V gene. The CDR3 is 15 amino acids. The CDR3 DNA follows: TGTGCCACCAGTGATCTCGCTGGGGTTGGAGAGACCCAGTACTTC. Protein: CATSDLAGVGETQYF.

The chain has TRBV4-2 and TRBJ1-1; the match to TRBD1 covers 10 bases. V dropped 3 bases and J dropped 4; count of bases not matched to a gene: 5. CDR3 size: 15 residues. Germline V CDR1 and CDR2: LGHNA, YNFKEQ. CDR3 nucleotide sequence: TGTGCCAGCAGCCAGATGACAGGGGGCCTCACTGAAGCTTTCTTT. It encodes CASSQMTGGLTEAFF.

This clonotype has just a few counts. This sequence joins TRBV4-3 and TRBJ1-2; 8 bases match TRBD1. V shed 3 bases and J 4 bases; nucleotides not matched to a gene: 7. This CDR3 comprises 15 residues. The germline V gene encodes CDR1 LGHNA and CDR2 YSLEER. Here the CDR3 reads CASSHHGQGGYGYTF. CDR3 DNA: TGCGCCAGCAGCCATCACGGACAGGGAGGCTATGGCTACACCTTC.

This clonotype has a count of ten or more. The CDR3 bases are TGCAGTGCCCTTGGGCGGTTCCGACAGTACGTC. It encodes CSALGRFRQYV. The chain carries TRBV20-1 and TRBJ2-7; D is unclear. CDR3 length equals 11 residues. From germline, CDR1 is DFQATT and CDR2 SNEGSKA (reference sequence). V was clipped by 6 bases and J by 10 bases, with 16 bases between them.

This clonotype was picked up many times. The rearrangement joins TRBV4-1 to TRBJ2-1; 8 nucleotides match TRBD1. J gave up 16 bases and V 4 bases, and 12 bases lay outside the gene matches. The CDR3 runs 13 residues. Germline V lookup: CDR1 MGHRA, CDR2 YSYEKL. The chain's CDR3 is CASSPRYGQGIFF. CDR3 in DNA: TGCGCCAGCAGCCCTCGTTATGGACAGGGAATTTTCTTC.

This clonotype has more than one count but fewer than ten. The chain uses TRBV6-1 and TRBJ1-5; D uncertain. Germline values: CDR1 MNHNS, CDR2 SASEGT. Trimming left V 7 bases short and J 2 bases short, with 12 bases between. This CDR3 has 14 amino acids. In DNA form, the CDR3 reads TGTGCCAGCAAAATGGAGGGTGGCAATCAGCCCCAGCATTTT. It translates to CASKMEGGNQPQHF.